The table lists the clone carrying this T cell receptor beta chain with many counts. This entry is derived from a study of T cells in Graves' hyperthyroidism and ophthalmopathy. About the research overall: Specimen type is peripheral blood, collected at initial diagnosis prior to any treatment.

With duration under 3 months, ophthalmopathy was active: Clinical Activity Score at least 3, NOSPECS at least 4. Orbital computed tomography, thyroid ultrasound, serum thyroxine and TRAb, and clinical symptoms together informed the diagnoses. It was 8 to 10 ml of fresh peripheral blood that supplied the PBMCs. This CDR3 is built from 15 residues. Trimming cost V 4 bases and J 3 bases, with 13 bases left between them. Germline CDR1 SGHDN, CDR2 FVKESK. Amplification of TCR beta CDR3 regions used RNA as the template. HTBI primers were used for first-round RT-PCR of the TCR CDR3. One entry per CDR3 protein results from TCRdb running MiXCR on the multiplex PCR reads. Here the sample spans about 250,000 distinct CDR3 sequences, approximately 20% being singletons.

The sample consisted of blood. The clonotype was recovered from a man between 25 and 39 years old with Graves' ophthalmopathy. V is TRBV14 and J is TRBJ2-1; D uncertain. The chain's CDR3 is CASSPGSLLYNEQFF. The CDR3 nucleotides are TGTGCCAGCAGCCCTGGCAGTTTGCTCTACAATGAGCAGTTCTTC. Together with reference TRBV14 and TRBJ2-1, the CDR3 gives the full variable domain: EAGVTQFPSHSVIEKGQTVTLRCDPISGHDNLYWYRRVMGKEIKFLLHFVKESKQDESGMPNNRFLAERTGGTYSTLKVQPAELEDSGVYFCASSPGSLLYNEQFFGPGTRLTVL.